These T cell receptor beta chains were read from a single sample in a study of blood T cell repertoires in COVID-19. Produced via immunoSEQ multiplex PCR; TCRdb's table is partial and in-frame only. The table shows fewer than 90,000 clones, with roughly 86% occurring only once. Sequences were obtained from peripheral blood. Source of these receptors: a man between 65 and 79 years old with active COVID-19. Each CDR3 is given with its conserved first and last residue. D genes are given only for firm matches. The size entry is marked missing in some rows and otherwise reads once, few, many or a size class.

D: NA
V: TRBV11-2
size: once
J: TRBJ2-3
CDR3: CASTPQGFVADTQYF
DNA: TGTGCCAGCACCCCCCAGGGGTTTGTAGCAGATACGCAGTATTTT

D: NA
V: TRBV30
size: NA
J: TRBJ1-2
CDR3: CAWRSFGLTAGYTF
DNA: TGTGCCTGGAGGAGCTTTGGGCTCACGGCTGGCTACACCTTC

D: NA
V: TRBV11-3
size: NA
J: TRBJ1-6
CDR3: CASSALGGAMENSPLHF
DNA: TGTGCCAGCAGCGCTTTAGGCGGGGCCATGGAGAATTCACCCCTCCACTTT

D: TRBD1
V: TRBV30
size: NA
J: TRBJ2-5
CDR3: CAWTRTGRPETQYF
DNA: TGTGCCTGGACACGGACAGGCCGCCCAGAGACCCAGTACTTC

D: NA
V: TRBV7-3
size: once
J: TRBJ1-5
CDR3: CASSLRREEGNQPQHF
DNA: TGTGCCAGCAGCTTGCGACGCGAGGAGGGGAATCAGCCCCAGCATTTT

D: TRBD2
V: TRBV9
size: NA
J: TRBJ2-1
CDR3: CASSVAGGVWYNEQFF
DNA: TGTGCCAGCAGCGTAGCTGGGGGGGTTTGGTACAATGAGCAGTTCTTC

D: NA
V: TRBV11-3
size: NA
J: TRBJ2-2
CDR3: CASSRNRATGELFF
DNA: TGTGCCAGCAGCCGAAACAGGGCCACCGGGGAGCTGTTTTTT

D: NA
V: TRBV4-3
size: NA
J: TRBJ2-2
CDR3: CASSQDLAGELFF
DNA: TGCGCCAGCAGCCAAGATCTTGCCGGGGAGCTGTTTTTT

D: TRBD2
V: TRBV5-4
size: NA
J: TRBJ2-1
CDR3: CASSRGASGRNRYNEQFF
DNA: TGTGCCAGCAGCCGGGGGGCTAGCGGGAGGAATAGGTACAATGAGCAGTTCTTC

D: TRBD2
V: TRBV2
size: NA
J: TRBJ2-1
CDR3: CASSGLGLGPLSYNEQFF
DNA: TGTGCCAGCAGTGGTCTGGGACTAGGCCCCCTCTCCTACAATGAGCAGTTCTTC

D: NA
V: TRBV12-2
size: once
J: TRBJ1-2
CDR3: CASRLAPDSRSNYGYTF
DNA: TGTGCAAGTCGCTTAGCCCCGGACAGCCGGTCAAACTATGGCTACACCTTC

D: NA
V: TRBV14
size: NA
J: TRBJ2-1
CDR3: CASSPLGAGAYNEQFF
DNA: TGTGCCAGCAGCCCCCTGGGGGCGGGAGCCTACAATGAGCAGTTCTTC

D: TRBD1
V: TRBV19
size: NA
J: TRBJ2-6
CDR3: CASSRGQVLSGANVLTF
DNA: TGTGCCAGTAGTAGGGGACAGGTCCTCTCTGGGGCCAACGTCCTGACTTTC

D: TRBD1
V: TRBV27
size: NA
J: TRBJ1-1
CDR3: CASSWDRTVNTEAFF
DNA: TGTGCCAGCAGCTGGGACAGGACCGTGAACACTGAAGCTTTCTTT

D: TRBD1
V: TRBV18
size: NA
J: TRBJ1-2
CDR3: CASSPSGTGGDGYTF
DNA: TGTGCCAGCTCACCCTCCGGGACAGGGGGAGATGGCTACACCTTC

D: NA
V: TRBV28
size: NA
J: TRBJ1-2
CDR3: CASRQPNYGYTF
DNA: TGTGCCAGCAGACAGCCTAACTATGGCTACACCTTC

D: TRBD1
V: TRBV5-4
size: NA
J: TRBJ2-7
CDR3: CASSPPTGFGEQYF
DNA: TGTGCCAGCAGCCCCCCGACAGGGTTTGGCGAGCAGTACTTC

D: NA
V: TRBV6-5
size: NA
J: TRBJ1-1
CDR3: CASRAVPFNTEAFF
DNA: TGTGCCAGCAGGGCCGTGCCCTTTAACACTGAAGCTTTCTTT

D: TRBD2
V: TRBV19
size: once
J: TRBJ2-1
CDR3: CASSLRTSGGTEQFF
DNA: TGTGCCAGTAGTCTCAGGACTAGCGGGGGGACTGAGCAGTTCTTC

D: NA
V: TRBV3-1/TRBV3-2
size: once
J: TRBJ2-7
CDR3: CASSQERGYEQYF
DNA: TGTGCCAGCAGCCAAGAACGCGGGTACGAGCAGTACTTC

D: TRBD1
V: TRBV5-4
size: NA
J: TRBJ1-2
CDR3: CASSAGGGYGYTF
DNA: TGTGCCAGCAGCGCAGGGGGCGGCTATGGCTACACCTTC

D: NA
V: TRBV19
size: NA
J: TRBJ2-2
CDR3: CASTPRGPGELFF
DNA: TGTGCCAGTACCCCTAGGGGCCCCGGGGAGCTGTTTTTT

D: NA
V: TRBV27
size: few
J: TRBJ2-6
CDR3: CASQGRAGANVLTF
DNA: TGTGCCAGCCAGGGGCGGGCCGGGGCCAACGTCCTGACTTTC

D: NA
V: TRBV5-6
size: NA
J: TRBJ2-5
CDR3: CASSPRGGRGETQYF
DNA: TGTGCCAGCAGCCCCAGGGGCGGCAGGGGCGAGACCCAGTACTTC

D: TRBD1
V: TRBV24-1
size: NA
J: TRBJ2-7
CDR3: CATSGGQGGTYEQYF
DNA: TGTGCCACCAGTGGAGGACAGGGGGGGACCTACGAGCAGTACTTC

D: TRBD2
V: TRBV4-1
size: once
J: TRBJ2-3
CDR3: CASSQLGLAGPTDTQYF
DNA: TGCGCCAGCAGCCAACTGGGACTAGCGGGACCCACAGATACGCAGTATTTT

D: NA
V: TRBV5-1
size: few
J: TRBJ2-3
CDR3: CASSLRAQRGDTQYF
DNA: TGCGCCAGCAGCCTAAGGGCCCAACGGGGAGATACGCAGTATTTT

D: TRBD2
V: TRBV3-1/TRBV3-2
size: NA
J: TRBJ2-1
CDR3: CASSRPSGSPYNEQFF
DNA: TGTGCCAGCAGCCGGCCTAGCGGGAGTCCCTACAATGAGCAGTTCTTC

D: TRBD2
V: TRBV5-1
size: once
J: TRBJ2-1
CDR3: CASSPGLAGGWDEQFF
DNA: TGCGCCAGCAGCCCCGGACTAGCGGGAGGGTGGGATGAGCAGTTCTTC

D: TRBD2
V: TRBV19
size: NA
J: TRBJ2-5
CDR3: CASSIDPGTSRGTQYF
DNA: TGTGCCAGTAGTATAGACCCCGGGACTAGCCGGGGGACCCAGTACTTC

D: NA
V: TRBV4-3
size: NA
J: TRBJ1-1
CDR3: CASSQDGAPNTEAFF
DNA: TGCGCCAGCAGCCAAGATGGAGCCCCGAACACTGAAGCTTTCTTT

D: TRBD2
V: TRBV7-9
size: NA
J: TRBJ2-1
CDR3: CASSVWGGLADNEQFF
DNA: TGTGCCAGCAGCGTTTGGGGGGGACTAGCGGACAATGAGCAGTTCTTC

D: TRBD1
V: TRBV19
size: NA
J: TRBJ2-1
CDR3: CASSRAAQGVNEQFF
DNA: TGTGCCAGTAGTAGGGCGGCCCAGGGGGTCAATGAGCAGTTCTTC

D: NA
V: TRBV6-2/TRBV6-3
size: NA
J: TRBJ1-2
CDR3: CASSRTAGYTF
DNA: TGTGCCAGCAGCCGGACTGCGGGCTACACCTTC

D: NA
V: TRBV2
size: NA
J: TRBJ2-3
CDR3: CASNRDSFTDTQYF
DNA: TGTGCCAGCAATCGGGACTCCTTCACAGATACGCAGTATTTT

D: NA
V: TRBV9
size: NA
J: TRBJ2-4
CDR3: CASSPRTASKNIQYF
DNA: TGTGCCAGCAGCCCCCGGACAGCCTCCAAAAACATTCAGTACTTC

D: NA
V: TRBV5-1
size: NA
J: TRBJ2-1
CDR3: CASSYGVEGNEQFF
DNA: TGCGCCAGCAGCTACGGGGTTGAGGGCAATGAGCAGTTCTTC

D: TRBD1
V: TRBV7-9
size: NA
J: TRBJ2-1
CDR3: CASSRTGTGATVWQFF
DNA: TGTGCCAGCAGCCGAACCGGGACAGGGGCCACCGTTTGGCAGTTCTTC

D: TRBD1
V: TRBV7-9
size: NA
J: TRBJ1-1
CDR3: CASSLAGRGRTEAFF
DNA: TGTGCCAGCAGCTTAGCGGGCAGGGGGCGCACTGAAGCTTTCTTT

D: TRBD2
V: TRBV11-3
size: NA
J: TRBJ2-7
CDR3: CASSPSGRGYEQYF
DNA: TGTGCCAGCAGCCCTAGCGGGAGGGGCTACGAGCAGTACTTC

D: TRBD2
V: TRBV4-2
size: NA
J: TRBJ2-3
CDR3: CASTQRAGGNVDTQYF
DNA: TGTGCCAGCACCCAAAGGGCGGGAGGTAATGTAGATACGCAGTATTTT

D: NA
V: TRBV5-4
size: NA
J: TRBJ2-5
CDR3: CASSLAGSRETQYF
DNA: TGTGCCAGCAGCTTGGCCGGGAGTAGGGAGACCCAGTACTTC

D: NA
V: TRBV11-3
size: once
J: TRBJ2-7
CDR3: CASSLVGGADTYEQYF
DNA: TGTGCCAGCAGCTTAGTTGGGGGGGCCGATACCTACGAGCAGTACTTC

D: TRBD2
V: TRBV11-3
size: NA
J: TRBJ2-1
CDR3: CASSLVRGLAGGGEQFF
DNA: TGTGCCAGCAGCTTAGTTCGGGGACTAGCGGGAGGGGGTGAGCAGTTCTTC

D: TRBD2
V: TRBV4-3
size: NA
J: TRBJ2-2
CDR3: CASSLTPAGGPGELFF
DNA: TGCGCCAGCAGCCTGACCCCAGCGGGAGGCCCCGGGGAGCTGTTTTTT